The 31 T cell receptor beta chains presented below share a single source sample, sequenced in a study of shared clonotypes between healthy human individuals. Profiled with immunoSEQ multiplex PCR; TCRdb holds only in-frame clones, not every one. The table records just under 95,000 clones, 60% to 75% of them present only once. The sequenced material came from memory CD8+ T cells sorted from blood. Subset reported: CD45RO+ cells pooled with CCR7-negative TemRA cells. These receptors were collected from a man aged 30 to 45 in good health.

On this clone: It differs at one base from a far larger clone, so likely a read error. Other DNA sequences in this sample translate to the same CDR3. The rearrangement links TRBV27 to TRBJ1-5; no reliable D call. Germline CDR1 MNHEY, CDR2 SMNVEV (reference sequence). The CDR3 consists of 15 residues. The CDR3 loop is CASSLLFGSRQPQHF. The CDR3 bases are TGTGCTAGCAGTTTATTATTCGGGTCTCGACAGCCCCAGCATTTT.

The chain carries TRBV6-1 and TRBJ1-2; no firm D call. The CDR3 is 16 amino acids. The ends were cut back, 0 bases at V and 5 bases at J, with 16 bases in the middle. Per the germline V gene, CDR1 is MNHNS and CDR2 is SASEGT. CDR3 DNA: TGTGCCAGCAGTGAAGCATCATTGGCTCTAGGATATGGCTACACCTTC. This sequence encodes CASSEASLALGYGYTF.

This chain uses TRBV9 with TRBJ2-7; the match to TRBD1 covers 8 bases. V shed 9 bases and J 6 bases; nucleotides not matched to a gene: 11. The germline V gene encodes CDR1 SGDLS and CDR2 YYNGEE. The CDR3 runs 13 residues. CDR3 region: CAIHPVTGVEQYF. DNA of the CDR3: TGTGCCATACACCCCGTGACAGGGGTCGAGCAGTACTTC.

The table lists this clone with a few counts. The gene calls are TRBV6-4 and TRBJ2-3; 9 nucleotides align to TRBD2. The CDR3 loop spans 15 amino acids. With V trimmed by 6 bases and J by 1 base, 5 bases remained unmatched. Germline CDR1 is MRHNA and CDR2 is SNTAGT. The CDR3 sequence: CASSDVAGGTDTQYF. In nucleotides, the CDR3 is TGTGCCAGCAGCGACGTAGCGGGAGGCACAGATACGCAGTATTTT.

This clone was detected only a few times. The chain employs TRBV27 and TRBJ2-1; D perhaps matches TRBD2 (6 bases). The germline V gene has CDR1 MNHEY and CDR2 SMNVEV (reference sequence). Deletions cut 1 base from V and 0 bases from J, with 7 bases between. The CDR3 is made up of 15 amino acids. In DNA, the CDR3 is TGTGCCAGCAGTTTATTCGGGAGCTCCTACAATGAGCAGTTCTTC. Its translation is CASSLFGSSYNEQFF.

The chain employs TRBV5-4 and TRBJ1-2; 7 bases match TRBD1. This CDR3 has 14 amino acids. Germline trimming cut 0 bases from V and 6 bases from J; bases unmatched to any gene: 5. Germline V CDR1 and CDR2: SGHNT, YYREEE (reference sequence). The CDR3 DNA sequence: TGTGCCAGCAGCTTGGAGCTCAGGGGGAATGGCTACACCTTC. Translating gives CASSLELRGNGYTF.

This clone was picked up a small number of times. For the CDR3, the DNA is TGTGCCAGCAGCCAAGAGGTGGGAGGGAGCTACTACGAGCAGTACTTC. This encodes CASSQEVGGSYYEQYF. The gene calls are TRBV4-2 and TRBJ2-7, with TRBD2 matching over 7 bases. The CDR3 is 16 amino acids. CDR1 is LGHNA, CDR2 YNFKEQ, per germline. With V trimmed by 0 bases and J by 3 bases, 8 bases remained unmatched.

V and J are TRBV7-9 and TRBJ2-3; 13 nucleotides agree with TRBD2. The CDR3 length is 17 residues. CDR1 is SEHNR, CDR2 FQNEAQ, per germline (reference sequence). Trimming at V came to 5 bases and at J to 4 bases, leaving 9 bases not matched to a gene. The CDR3 nucleotides are TGTGCCAGCAGCCAAGAACTAGCGGGAGGGCCGGCAGATACGCAGTATTTT. Protein product: CASSQELAGGPADTQYF.

The genes are TRBV19 and TRBJ2-3; D not resolved. The CDR3 loop spans 15 amino acids. Trimming took 5 bases from V and 2 from J, leaving 14 bases between them. Per the germline V gene, CDR1 is LNHDA and CDR2 is SQIVND (reference sequence). The CDR3 DNA reads TGTGCCAGTAGTTTCCTCCTCCACCCCACAGATACGCAGTATTTT. It codes for CASSFLLHPTDTQYF. Combining the CDR3 with reference TRBV19 and TRBJ2-3 gives the whole variable domain DGGITQSPKYLFRKEGQNVTLSCEQNLNHDAMYWYRQDPGQGLRLIYYSQIVNDFQKGDIAEGYSVSREKKESFPLTVTSAQKNPTAFYLCASSFLLHPTDTQYFGPGTRLTVL.

V usage is TRBV5-1 and J usage is TRBJ2-1; D not resolved. The CDR3 sequence is 13 residues long. The V end was cut by 0 bases, the J end by 5 bases, with 6 bases between. Looked up from germline, CDR1 is SGHRS and CDR2 is YFSETQ. CDR3 region: CASSLGWNNEQFF. In nucleotides, the CDR3 is TGCGCCAGCAGCTTGGGCTGGAACAATGAGCAGTTCTTC.

This chain connects TRBV18 to TRBJ2-7; D is undetermined. Per the germline V gene, CDR1 is KGHSH and CDR2 is LQKENI. With 6 bases removed from V and 2 bases from J, the gap between germline ends came to 11 bases. The CDR3 contains 13 residues. CDR3 protein: CASSQRGAYEQYF. The CDR3, as DNA: TGTGCCAGCTCTCAACGTGGGGCCTACGAGCAGTACTTC.

This clone was recorded a few times. This rearrangement joins TRBV2 to TRBJ2-1; 12 bases line up with TRBD2. CDR3 size: 15 residues. CDR1 SNHLY and CDR2 FYNNEI come from the germline V gene. Trimming at V came to 6 bases and at J to 4 bases, leaving 4 bases not matched to a gene. CDR3 loop: CASRTSGSIYNEQFF. In DNA, the CDR3 is TGTGCCAGCAGGACTAGCGGGAGTATTTACAATGAGCAGTTCTTC.

The rearrangement links TRBV18 to TRBJ2-2; D unclear. The germline gives CDR1 KGHSH, CDR2 LQKENI. Trimming took off 4 bases at V and 7 bases at J, with 16 bases between the two ends. The CDR3 is made up of 15 amino acids. The CDR3: CASSQLPGPGGELFF. Written as DNA, the CDR3 is TGTGCCAGCTCACAATTGCCAGGTCCGGGCGGGGAGCTGTTTTTT.

The CDR3 DNA sequence: TGTGCCAGTAGTATCGGATTGGAGCAGTACTTC. Protein: CASSIGLEQYF. The chain joins TRBV19 to TRBJ2-7; D remains ambiguous. There are 11 residues in the CDR3. The V and J ends lost 3 bases and 7 bases respectively, with 7 bases between them. From germline, CDR1 is LNHDA and CDR2 SQIVND (reference sequence).

The genes are TRBV5-1 and TRBJ1-1; D not resolved. Germline V gene sequence: CDR1 SGHRS, CDR2 YFSETQ. The germline V and J ends were trimmed by 0 bases and 0 bases, with 9 bases remaining between them. CDR3 length: 15 residues. The CDR3 nucleotides read TGCGCCAGCAGCTTGGGGACGGTTATGAACACTGAAGCTTTCTTT. Translated: CASSLGTVMNTEAFF.

The rearrangement joins TRBV15 to TRBJ2-2, with 12 bases matching TRBD2. J gave up 8 bases and V 3 bases, and 10 bases lay outside the gene matches. The CDR3 contains 17 residues. Germline CDR1 and CDR2: LNHNV and YYDKDF (reference sequence). CDR3 sequence reads: CATSSPLRTSGIGELFF. In nucleotides, the CDR3 is TGTGCCACCAGCAGCCCCCTTCGGACTAGCGGGATAGGGGAGCTGTTTTTT. Supplemented by reference TRBV15 and TRBJ2-2, the full variable domain reads DAMVIQNPRYQVTQFGKPVTLSCSQTLNHNVMYWYQQKSSQAPKLLFHYYDKDFNNEADTPDNFQSRRPNTSFCFLDIRSPGLGDTAMYLCATSSPLRTSGIGELFFGEGSRLTVL.

This chain links TRBV9 with TRBJ2-1; D is perhaps TRBD1 (8 bases). The CDR3 has 17 amino acids. Looked up from germline, CDR1 is SGDLS and CDR2 is YYNGEE. The V and J ends lost 1 base and 6 bases respectively, with 20 bases between them. The CDR3 reads CASSVSQDRAGVNEQFF. The DNA of the CDR3 is TGTGCCAGCAGCGTAAGCCAGGACAGGGCGGGAGTCAATGAGCAGTTCTTC.

This chain joins TRBV15 and TRBJ1-4; weak D call: TRBD1 (5 bases). The CDR3 runs 15 residues. The germline V gene encodes CDR1 LNHNV and CDR2 YYDKDF (reference sequence). V was shortened by 5 bases and J by 8 bases, with 18 bases between the two germline ends. CDR3 loop: CATSGQSGRGEKLFF. DNA of the CDR3: TGTGCCACCAGCGGCCAATCGGGGCGGGGCGAAAAACTGTTTTTT.

The chain joins TRBV11-2 to TRBJ2-1, with 13 positions matching TRBD2. This CDR3 comprises 15 residues. Germline trimming cut 5 bases from V and 8 bases from J; bases unmatched to any gene: 6. The germline gives CDR1 SGHAT, CDR2 FQNNGV. The DNA for the CDR3 is TGTGCCAGCAGCCACGGACTAGCGGGAGTGCATGAGCAGTTCTTC. Translating it yields CASSHGLAGVHEQFF.

This clone was observed at least ten times. The chain has TRBV7-6 and TRBJ2-3; 15 nucleotides match TRBD2. This CDR3 region has 20 residues. Trimming at V came to 3 bases and at J to 4 bases, leaving 14 bases not matched to a gene. Germline-derived CDR1 and CDR2 are SGHVS and FNYEAQ. The CDR3 region has the DNA TGTGCCAGCAGCTTGTATTTTGGACTAGCGGGAGGGCCCATCGCAGATACGCAGTATTTT. Its protein product is CASSLYFGLAGGPIADTQYF.

This clone was found many times. V and J are TRBV6-5 and TRBJ1-5; TRBD1 aligns across 7 bases. Losses at the gene ends were 5 bases for V and 1 base for J; bases not matched to a gene: 5. CDR1 is MNHEY and CDR2 is SVGAGI in the germline V gene. This CDR3 has 15 residues. The CDR3 spells CASSPGGGSNQPQHF. CDR3 nucleotides: TGTGCCAGCAGTCCAGGGGGGGGAAGCAATCAGCCCCAGCATTTT.

This clone was detected a few times. The chain carries TRBV5-4 and TRBJ1-2, with 9 bases fitting TRBD1. Germline CDR1 and CDR2: SGHNT and YYREEE (reference sequence). The junction had 5 bases not matched to a gene; V was cut back by 4 bases and J by 4 bases. The CDR3 is 14 amino acids. The CDR3 sequence: CASSPGQGVYGYTF. The CDR3 nucleotides read TGTGCCAGCAGCCCGGGACAGGGTGTCTATGGCTACACCTTC.

The chain employs TRBV6-6 and TRBJ1-5; weak D call: TRBD1 (6 bases). Germline assignment: CDR1 MNHNY and CDR2 SVGAGI (reference sequence). Trimming left V 8 bases short and J 0 bases short, with 14 bases between. The CDR3 loop spans 15 amino acids. The CDR3 spells CASGRTADSNQPQHF. CDR3 DNA: TGTGCCAGCGGTCGGACAGCCGATAGCAATCAGCCCCAGCATTTT.

In its sample, this clone is medium-sized. The CDR3 nucleotides are TGTGCCAGAAGCCACGACAGGGGGAAACTTCGAGACACAGATACGCAGTATTTT. Amino acid sequence: CARSHDRGKLRDTDTQYF. V is TRBV5-3 and J is TRBJ2-3; 9 nucleotides agree with TRBD1. TRBV5-3 has ORF status, its function being uncertain. The CDR3 loop spans 18 amino acids. Germline trimming cut 4 bases from V and 2 bases from J; bases unmatched to any gene: 14.

This clone occurred once. This sequence joins TRBV7-9 and TRBJ1-2; TRBD1 matches 9 bases. This CDR3 is 15 amino acids long. V gave up 4 bases and J gave up 3 bases; unmatched junction bases: 6. Per germline, CDR1 SEHNR and CDR2 FQNEAQ (reference sequence). CDR3 amino acids: CASSSGTGSDYGYTF. The CDR3 DNA reads as TGTGCCAGCAGCTCGGGGACAGGGTCGGACTATGGCTACACCTTC.

The chain combines TRBV13 with TRBJ2-3; D gene uncertain. The V end was cut by 5 bases, the J end by 10 bases, with 16 bases between. This CDR3 is built from 13 residues. From germline, CDR1 is PRHDT and CDR2 FYEKMQ (reference sequence). Written as DNA, the CDR3 is TGTGCCAGCAGCACCCGTCTTGGAAATGCGCAGTATTTT. Its protein product is CASSTRLGNAQYF.

The rearrangement joins TRBV6-6 to TRBJ2-3, with D unresolved. CDR3 size: 14 residues. Germline-derived CDR1 and CDR2 are MNHNY and SVGAGI (reference sequence). Trimming stripped 7 bases from V and 8 bases from J, with 19 bases between. CDR3 sequence reads: CASKAGPGVGTQYF. For the CDR3, the DNA is TGTGCCAGCAAGGCAGGACCCGGTGTAGGTACGCAGTATTTT.

Here the CDR3 reads CASSSTGRRTYEQYF. The CDR3 region has the DNA TGTGCCAGCAGCTCCACGGGCCGGCGCACCTACGAGCAGTACTTC. The J gene is TRBJ2-7, the V gene TRBV5-6; unclear D gene. This CDR3 comprises 15 residues. V lost 3 bases and J lost 2, with 15 bases in between. The germline V gene has CDR1 SGHDT and CDR2 YYEEEE.

This clone occurred a few times. The genes are TRBV4-3 and TRBJ2-7; D gene ambiguous. The CDR3 sequence is 14 residues long. Germline V gene data show CDR1 as LGHNA and CDR2 as YSLEER. The germline V and J ends were trimmed by 0 bases and 3 bases, with 9 bases remaining between them. CDR3 sequence reads: CASSQDLELYEQYF. DNA for the CDR3: TGCGCCAGCAGCCAAGATTTGGAACTCTACGAGCAGTACTTC.

This sequence joins TRBV6-5 and TRBJ1-3; D remains unclear. CDR3 length: 11 amino acids. Germline values: CDR1 MNHEY, CDR2 SVGAGI. This CDR3 reads CGCSSGNTIYF. The CDR3 DNA is TGTGGCTGCAGCTCTGGAAACACCATATATTTT.

This chain links TRBV11-2 with TRBJ1-3, with 8 bases that match TRBD1. CDR1 is SGHAT and CDR2 is FQNNGV in the germline V gene. The CDR3 covers 19 residues. J gave up 0 bases and V 7 bases, and 17 bases lay outside the gene matches. The CDR3 DNA is TGTGCCAGCAACGACCGGGGCAGGGGGCGAGATTACTCTGGAAACACCATATATTTT. As protein: CASNDRGRGRDYSGNTIYF. Looking up the rest from reference TRBV11-2 and TRBJ1-3 gives the full variable domain: EAGVAQSPRYKIIEKRQSVAFWCNPISGHATLYWYQQILGQGPKLLIQFQNNGVVDDSQLPKDRFSAERLKGVDSTLKIQPAKLEDSAVYLCASNDRGRGRDYSGNTIYFGEGSWLTVV.